The clone carrying this T cell receptor (beta chain) has a count of ten or more. Its matching antigen is unknown. This specimen comes from a study of T cells in Graves' hyperthyroidism and ophthalmopathy. Study-wide findings and caveats: Blood also held most thyroid clonotypes expanded beyond 0.001.

Researchers amplified the TCR beta CDR3 regions from RNA transcripts. Carried out on the TCR CDR3, a first-round RT-PCR used the HTBI primer set. TCRdb recomputed calls from the multiplex PCR reads with MiXCR, one row per CDR3 protein. The sample holds a few hundred thousand distinct CDR3 sequences; approximately 13% are singletons and the top ten take 9.2%. Stable Graves' hyperthyroidism denoted no ophthalmopathy progression over 18 months. The hyperthyroidism was newly diagnosed and had lasted under 2 months; the patients were aged 18 to 65. Thyroid ultrasound, orbital computed tomography, clinical symptoms, and serum thyroxine and TRAb underpinned diagnoses. After removal of 4 bases from V and 4 bases from J, the junction contained 4 bases not matched to a gene. In germline, CDR1 is SGHRS, CDR2 YFSETQ. The CDR3 sequence is 15 residues long.

This rearrangement joins TRBV5-1 to TRBJ2-1, with 11 bases matching TRBD2. This clonotype originated in a woman aged 18-30 years with Graves' hyperthyroidism. The sequencing sample was made of blood. Here the CDR3 DNA reads TGCGCCAGCAGCCAACTAGCGGGGGATTACAATGAGCAGTTCTTC. Translation: CASSQLAGDYNEQFF.